Following are 11 T cell receptor beta chains from one sample sequenced in a study of T cells in Graves' hyperthyroidism and ophthalmopathy. Amplified regions were TCR beta CDR3 sequences from RNA transcripts. The TCR CDR3 was amplified in a first-round RT-PCR using the HTBI primer set. Each CDR3 protein gets one entry after TCRdb re-called the multiplex PCR reads with MiXCR. The sample records 550,000 to 650,000 distinct CDR3 sequences, approximately 15% being singletons. The material sequenced was blood. These receptors originate from a woman aged 40 to 50 with Graves' hyperthyroidism.

The chain is built from TRBV30 and TRBJ1-5, with no clear D. Germline loops: CDR1 GTSNPN, CDR2 SVGIG (reference sequence). V lost 0 bases and J 5 bases, leaving 8 bases between the germline ends. The CDR3 extends over 13 amino acids. CDR3 protein: CAWSVHRDQPQHF. As DNA, the CDR3 is TGTGCCTGGAGTGTACACCGAGATCAGCCCCAGCATTTT.

This clonotype has at least ten counts. The J gene is TRBJ1-4, the V gene TRBV7-2, with 8 positions matching TRBD1. Germline CDR1 SGHTA, CDR2 FQGNSA. The CDR3 is made up of 15 amino acids. The J segment lost 7 bases and the V segment lost 2 bases, leaving 6 bases of the junction unmatched. The CDR3 loop is CASSLQGAQGEKLFF. CDR3 DNA sequence: TGTGCCAGCAGCTTACAGGGGGCGCAGGGTGAAAAACTGTTTTTT. The variable domain in full, with the rest retrieved from reference TRBV7-2 and TRBJ1-4, is GAGVSQSPSNKVTEKGKDVELRCDPISGHTALYWYRQSLGQGLEFLIYFQGNSAPDKSGLPSDRFSAERTGGSVSTLTIQRTQQEDSAVYLCASSLQGAQGEKLFFGSGTQLSVL.

This clonotype occurred a few times. The chain recombines TRBV29-1 with TRBJ2-3; either TRBD1 or TRBD2 may supply D (5 bases each). The CDR3 spans 13 residues. Trimming left V 6 bases short and J 0 bases short, with 10 bases between. From germline, CDR1 is SQVTM and CDR2 ANQGSEA. For the CDR3, the DNA is TGCAGCGTGGGCAGGGACAGCACAGATACGCAGTATTTT. Protein sequence: CSVGRDSTDTQYF.

The rearrangement links TRBV20-1 to TRBJ2-7; D unclear. This CDR3 is built from 14 residues. Germline CDR1 is DFQATT and CDR2 is SNEGSKA (reference sequence). The V end lost 5 bases, the J end lost 0 bases, and 14 bases lay between the germline ends. The CDR3, as DNA: TGCAGTGCTCCGGACGATTTAAGCTCCTACGAGCAGTACTTC. Amino acids: CSAPDDLSSYEQYF.

This clonotype was counted at least ten times. The chain links TRBV12-3 or TRBV12-4 to TRBJ1-1; no definite D call. V was shortened by 4 bases and J by 4 bases, with 10 bases between the two germline ends. The CDR3 is 13 residues long. CDR3 DNA sequence: TGTGCCAGCAGTTCAACAAGAGGCACTGAAGCTTTCTTT. Translated: CASSSTRGTEAFF.

Many counts were recorded for this clonotype. The chain combines TRBV7-9 with TRBJ2-7; D call uncertain. CDR1 is SEHNR, CDR2 FQNEAQ, per germline (reference sequence). V was cut by 5 bases and J by 9 bases, with 17 bases left in between. The CDR3 runs to 13 residues. The CDR3 reads CASSQGPNLGQYF. CDR3 sequence (DNA): TGTGCCAGCAGCCAAGGACCCAACCTTGGGCAGTACTTC.

This chain links TRBV20-1 with TRBJ2-1, with 15 bases lining up with TRBD2. CDR3 length: 16 residues. V lost 3 bases, J lost 9 bases, and 9 bases stayed unmatched. Looked up from germline, CDR1 is DFQATT and CDR2 is SNEGSKA (reference sequence). CDR3 sequence: CSASPQAGLAGGEQFF. The DNA of the CDR3 is TGCAGTGCTAGTCCGCAGGCGGGACTAGCGGGAGGTGAGCAGTTCTTC.

This clonotype has only a few counts. The genes are TRBV24-1 and TRBJ1-5; D ambiguous. Germline V gene sequence: CDR1 KGHDR, CDR2 SFDVKD. V shed 4 bases and J shed 7 bases, with 16 bases lying between them. This CDR3 has 15 residues. In nucleotides, the CDR3 is TGTGCCACCAGTGACCCACGGACGGCGGGACAGCCCCAGCATTTT. Translating gives CATSDPRTAGQPQHF.

The chain links TRBV4-1 to TRBJ2-1, with 9 bases that match TRBD2. The V gene end was trimmed by 4 bases and the J gene end by 4 bases; junction bases not matched to a gene: 8. The germline CDR1 and CDR2 sequences are MGHRA and YSYEKL. The CDR3 covers 16 residues. The chain's CDR3 is CASSPTVSGSYNEQFF. CDR3 in DNA: TGCGCCAGCAGCCCAACCGTTAGCGGGAGTTACAATGAGCAGTTCTTC.

This clonotype was seen only a few times. V is TRBV11-2 and J is TRBJ2-4; a possible D gene is TRBD2 (5 bases). The CDR3 consists of 17 residues. V lost 4 bases and J 0 bases, leaving 16 bases between the germline ends. The germline gives CDR1 SGHAT, CDR2 FQNNGV. In DNA form, the CDR3 reads TGTGCCAGCAGCTCGAGGGCCGTTATCCTAGCCAAAAACATTCAGTACTTC. This translates into CASSSRAVILAKNIQYF.

The J gene is TRBJ1-4, the V gene TRBV27, with no clear D. The CDR3 length is 14 residues. Germline CDR1 is MNHEY and CDR2 is SMNVEV (reference sequence). Trimming left V 1 base short and J 4 bases short, with 7 bases between. The CDR3 DNA sequence: TGTGCCAGCAGTTTATTCCGCGGTAATGAAAAACTGTTTTTT. This translates into CASSLFRGNEKLFF.